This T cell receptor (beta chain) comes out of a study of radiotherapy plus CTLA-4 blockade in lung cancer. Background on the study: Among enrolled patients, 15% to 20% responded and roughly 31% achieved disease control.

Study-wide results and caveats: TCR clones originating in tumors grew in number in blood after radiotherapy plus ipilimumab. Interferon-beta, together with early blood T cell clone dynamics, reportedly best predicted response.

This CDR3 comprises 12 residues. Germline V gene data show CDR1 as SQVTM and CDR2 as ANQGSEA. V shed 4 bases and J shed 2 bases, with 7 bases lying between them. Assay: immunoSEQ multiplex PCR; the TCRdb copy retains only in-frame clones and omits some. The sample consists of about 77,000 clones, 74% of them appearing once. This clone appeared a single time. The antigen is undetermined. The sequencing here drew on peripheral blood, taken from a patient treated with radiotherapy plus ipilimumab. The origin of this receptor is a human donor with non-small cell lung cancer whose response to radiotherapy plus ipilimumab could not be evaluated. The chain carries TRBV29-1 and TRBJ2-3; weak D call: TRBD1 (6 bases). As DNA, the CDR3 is TGCAGCGTTGGACAGGCCACAGATACGCAGTATTTT. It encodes CSVGQATDTQYF.